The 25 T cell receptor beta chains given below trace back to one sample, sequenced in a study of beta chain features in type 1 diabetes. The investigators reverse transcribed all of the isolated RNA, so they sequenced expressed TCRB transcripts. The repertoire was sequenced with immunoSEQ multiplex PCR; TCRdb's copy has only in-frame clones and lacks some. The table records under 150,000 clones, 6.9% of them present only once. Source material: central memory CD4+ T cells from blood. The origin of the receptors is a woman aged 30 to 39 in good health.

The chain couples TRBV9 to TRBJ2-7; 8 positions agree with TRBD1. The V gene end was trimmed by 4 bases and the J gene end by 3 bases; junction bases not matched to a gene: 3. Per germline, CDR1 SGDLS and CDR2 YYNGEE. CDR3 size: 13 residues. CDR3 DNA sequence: TGTGCCAGCAGCCAGACAGGGGACTACGAGCAGTACTTC. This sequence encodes CASSQTGDYEQYF.

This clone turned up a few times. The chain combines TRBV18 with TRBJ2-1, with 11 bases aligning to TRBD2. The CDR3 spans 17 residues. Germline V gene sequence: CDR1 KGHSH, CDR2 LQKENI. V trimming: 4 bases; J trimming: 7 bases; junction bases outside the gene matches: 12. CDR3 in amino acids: CASSRERLAGFRNEQFF. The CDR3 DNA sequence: TGTGCCAGCTCACGGGAGCGACTAGCGGGATTTAGGAATGAGCAGTTCTTC. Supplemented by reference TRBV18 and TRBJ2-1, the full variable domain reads NAGVMQNPRHLVRRRGQEARLRCSPMKGHSHVYWYRQLPEEGLKFMVYLQKENIIDESGMPKERFSAEFPKEGPSILRIQQVVRGDSAAYFCASSRERLAGFRNEQFFGPGTRLTVL.

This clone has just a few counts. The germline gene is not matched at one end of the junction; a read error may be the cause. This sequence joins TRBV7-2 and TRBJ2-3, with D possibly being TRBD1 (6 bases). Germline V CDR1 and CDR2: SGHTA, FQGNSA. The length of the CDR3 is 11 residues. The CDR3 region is CASSGTPKKDF. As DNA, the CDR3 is TGTGCCAGCAGCGGGACACCTAAAAAGGATTTT.

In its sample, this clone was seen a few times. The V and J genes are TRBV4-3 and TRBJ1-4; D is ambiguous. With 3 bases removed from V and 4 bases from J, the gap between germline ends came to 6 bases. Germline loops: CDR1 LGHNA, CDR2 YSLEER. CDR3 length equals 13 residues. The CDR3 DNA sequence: TGCGCCAGCAGCCAGCAGGATAATGAAAAACTGTTTTTT. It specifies CASSQQDNEKLFF.

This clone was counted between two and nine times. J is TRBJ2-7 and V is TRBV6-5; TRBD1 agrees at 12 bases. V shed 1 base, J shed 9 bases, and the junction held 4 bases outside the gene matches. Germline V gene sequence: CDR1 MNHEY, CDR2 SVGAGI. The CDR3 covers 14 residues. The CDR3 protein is CASSYLGTGGGQYF. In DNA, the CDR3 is TGTGCCAGCAGTTACTTAGGGACAGGGGGCGGGCAGTACTTC.

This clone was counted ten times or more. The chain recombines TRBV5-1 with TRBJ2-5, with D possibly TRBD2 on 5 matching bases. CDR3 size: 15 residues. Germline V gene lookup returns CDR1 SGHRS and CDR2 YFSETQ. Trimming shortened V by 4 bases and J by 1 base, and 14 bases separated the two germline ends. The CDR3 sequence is CASSAYGLGQETQYF. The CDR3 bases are TGCGCCAGCAGCGCCTACGGACTGGGCCAAGAGACCCAGTACTTC. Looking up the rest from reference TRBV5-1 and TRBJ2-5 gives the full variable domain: KAGVTQTPRYLIKTRGQQVTLSCSPISGHRSVSWYQQTPGQGLQFLFEYFSETQRNKGNFPGRFSGRQFSNSRSEMNVSTLELGDSALYLCASSAYGLGQETQYFGPGTRLLVL.

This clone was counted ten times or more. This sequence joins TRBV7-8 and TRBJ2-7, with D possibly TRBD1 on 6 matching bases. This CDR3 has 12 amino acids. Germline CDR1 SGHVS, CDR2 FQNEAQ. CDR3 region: CAAGPGAYEQYF. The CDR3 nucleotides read TGTGCGGCCGGGCCAGGGGCCTACGAGCAGTACTTC.

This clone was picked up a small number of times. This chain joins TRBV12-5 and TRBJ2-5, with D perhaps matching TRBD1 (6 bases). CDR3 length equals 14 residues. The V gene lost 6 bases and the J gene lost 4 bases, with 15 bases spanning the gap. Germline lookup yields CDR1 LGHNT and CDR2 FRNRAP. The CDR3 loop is CASGLTGSGETQYF. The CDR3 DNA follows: TGTGCTAGTGGACTTACAGGGTCGGGAGAGACCCAGTACTTC.

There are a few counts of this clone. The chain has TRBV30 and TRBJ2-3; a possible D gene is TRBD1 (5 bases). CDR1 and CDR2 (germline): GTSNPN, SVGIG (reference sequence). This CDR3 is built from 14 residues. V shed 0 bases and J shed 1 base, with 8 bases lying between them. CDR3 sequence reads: CAWSVQGGTDTQYF. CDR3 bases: TGTGCCTGGAGTGTACAAGGGGGCACAGATACGCAGTATTTT.

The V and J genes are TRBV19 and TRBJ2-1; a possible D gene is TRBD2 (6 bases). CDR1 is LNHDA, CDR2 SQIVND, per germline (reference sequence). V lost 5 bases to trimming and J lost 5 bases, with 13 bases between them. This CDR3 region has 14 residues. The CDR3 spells CASSFSGGHNEQFF. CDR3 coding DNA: TGTGCCAGTAGTTTTAGCGGTGGCCACAATGAGCAGTTCTTC.

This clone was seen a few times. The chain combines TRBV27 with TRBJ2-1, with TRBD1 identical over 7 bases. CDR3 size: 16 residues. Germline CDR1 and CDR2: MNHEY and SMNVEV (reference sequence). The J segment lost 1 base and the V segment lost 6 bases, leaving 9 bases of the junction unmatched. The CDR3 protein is CASSFAPGQSYNEQFF. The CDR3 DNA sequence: TGTGCCAGCAGCTTCGCTCCGGGACAGTCCTACAATGAGCAGTTCTTC.

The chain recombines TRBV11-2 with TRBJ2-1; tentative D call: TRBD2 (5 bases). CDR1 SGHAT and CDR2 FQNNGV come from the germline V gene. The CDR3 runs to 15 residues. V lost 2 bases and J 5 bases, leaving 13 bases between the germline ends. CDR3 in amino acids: CASSLRGFEDNEQFF. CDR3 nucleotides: TGTGCCAGCAGCTTACGAGGGTTTGAGGACAATGAGCAGTTCTTC.

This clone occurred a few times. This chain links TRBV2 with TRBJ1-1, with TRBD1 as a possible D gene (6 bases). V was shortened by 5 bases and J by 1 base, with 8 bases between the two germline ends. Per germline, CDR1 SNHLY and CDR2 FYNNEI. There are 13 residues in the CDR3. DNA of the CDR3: TGTGCCAGCAGTACAGGGAGGAACACTGAAGCTTTCTTT. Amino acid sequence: CASSTGRNTEAFF.

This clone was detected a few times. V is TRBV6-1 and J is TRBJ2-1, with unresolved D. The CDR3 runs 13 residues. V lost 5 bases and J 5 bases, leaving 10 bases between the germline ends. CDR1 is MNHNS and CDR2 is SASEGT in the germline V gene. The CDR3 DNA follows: TGTGCCAGCAGTCTAAACAGTAACAATGAGCAGTTCTTC. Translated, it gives CASSLNSNNEQFF.

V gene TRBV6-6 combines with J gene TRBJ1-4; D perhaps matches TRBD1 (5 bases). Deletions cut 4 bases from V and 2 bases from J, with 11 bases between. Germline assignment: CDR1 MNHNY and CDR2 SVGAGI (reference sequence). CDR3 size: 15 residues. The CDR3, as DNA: TGTGCCAGCAGTTTCCAGGGCGACACTAATGAAAAACTGTTTTTT. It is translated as CASSFQGDTNEKLFF.

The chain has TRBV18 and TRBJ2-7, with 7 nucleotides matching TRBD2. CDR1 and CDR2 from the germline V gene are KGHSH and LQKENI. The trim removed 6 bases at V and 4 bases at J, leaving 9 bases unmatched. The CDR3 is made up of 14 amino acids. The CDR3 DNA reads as TGTGCCAGCTCTCTACTCGGGACTAAATACGAGCAGTACTTC. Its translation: CASSLLGTKYEQYF.

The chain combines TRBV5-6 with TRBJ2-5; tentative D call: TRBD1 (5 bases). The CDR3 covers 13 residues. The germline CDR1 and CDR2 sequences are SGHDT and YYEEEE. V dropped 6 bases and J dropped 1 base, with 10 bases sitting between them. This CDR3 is CASTTGFQETQYF. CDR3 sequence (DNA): TGTGCCAGCACTACAGGCTTCCAAGAGACCCAGTACTTC.

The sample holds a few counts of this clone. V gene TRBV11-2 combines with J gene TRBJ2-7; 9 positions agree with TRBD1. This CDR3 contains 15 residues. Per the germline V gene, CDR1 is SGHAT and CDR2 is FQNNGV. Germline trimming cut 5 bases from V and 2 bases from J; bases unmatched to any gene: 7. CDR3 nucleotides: TGTGCCAGCAGCCATGAGGGACAGGGAGCCTACGAGCAGTACTTC. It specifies CASSHEGQGAYEQYF.

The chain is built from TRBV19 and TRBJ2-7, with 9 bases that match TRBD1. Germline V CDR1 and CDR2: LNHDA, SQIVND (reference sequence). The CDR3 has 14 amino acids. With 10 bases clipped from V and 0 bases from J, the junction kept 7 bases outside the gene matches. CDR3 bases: TGTGCCACCTCACAGGGGGCAGTCTCCTACGAGCAGTACTTC. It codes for CATSQGAVSYEQYF.

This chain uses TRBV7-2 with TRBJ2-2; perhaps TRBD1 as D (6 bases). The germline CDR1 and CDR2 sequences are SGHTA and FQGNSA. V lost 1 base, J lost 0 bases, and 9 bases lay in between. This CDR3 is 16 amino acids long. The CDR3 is CASSLVGQTNTGELFF. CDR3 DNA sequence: TGTGCCAGCAGCTTAGTAGGACAGACGAACACCGGGGAGCTGTTTTTT.

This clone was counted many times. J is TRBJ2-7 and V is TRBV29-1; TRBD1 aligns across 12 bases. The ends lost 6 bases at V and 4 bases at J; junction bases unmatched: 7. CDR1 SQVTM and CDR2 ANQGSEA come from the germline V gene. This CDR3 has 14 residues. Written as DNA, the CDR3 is TGCAGCGTCCAGGGGACAGGGGGCAGATACGAGCAGTACTTC. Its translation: CSVQGTGGRYEQYF.

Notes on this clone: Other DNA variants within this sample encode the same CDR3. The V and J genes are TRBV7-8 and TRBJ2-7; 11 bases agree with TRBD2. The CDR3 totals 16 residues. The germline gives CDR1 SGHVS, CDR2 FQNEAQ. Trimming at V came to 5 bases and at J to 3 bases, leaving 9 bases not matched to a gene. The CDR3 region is CASSPYIGTSGYEQYF. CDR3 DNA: TGTGCCAGCAGCCCTTATATAGGGACTAGCGGCTACGAGCAGTACTTC.

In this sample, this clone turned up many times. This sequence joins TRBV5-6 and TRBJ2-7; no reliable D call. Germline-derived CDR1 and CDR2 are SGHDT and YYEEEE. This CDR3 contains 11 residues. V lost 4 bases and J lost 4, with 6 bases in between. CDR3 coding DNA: TGTGCCAGCAGCCGTAGATACGAGCAGTACTTC. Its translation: CASSRRYEQYF.

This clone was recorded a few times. CDR3 nucleotide sequence: TGCGCCAGCAGCCCTGGTGGGGCAGGGAAAGCAGATACGCAGTATTTT. It is translated as CASSPGGAGKADTQYF. The rearrangement uses TRBV5-1 and TRBJ2-3; D may be TRBD1 (5 bases). Germline loops: CDR1 SGHRS, CDR2 YFSETQ. V lost 4 bases and J 4 bases, leaving 19 bases between the germline ends. This CDR3 is 16 amino acids long.

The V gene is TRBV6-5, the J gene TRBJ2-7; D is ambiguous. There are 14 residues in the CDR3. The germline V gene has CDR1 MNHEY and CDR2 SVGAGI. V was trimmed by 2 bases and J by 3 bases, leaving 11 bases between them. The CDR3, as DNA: TGTGCCAGCAGTTACGGCAAGCGAGACTACGAGCAGTACTTC. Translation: CASSYGKRDYEQYF.